This section outlines one T cell receptor beta chain sequence together with its context. Its antigen is unknown. This entry belongs to a study of T cell repertoires in cytomegalovirus infection. In the study overall: The authors relied on CMV epitopes, both recently identified HLA-C-restricted and well-studied HLA-B-restricted. Indications of both CMV infection and matching HLA type were provided by public TCR beta signatures.

Overall study findings and caveats: CMV-specific HLA-C-restricted TCR beta clonotypes dominated the ex vivo response.

V lost 5 bases to trimming and J lost 4 bases, with 20 bases between them. There are 16 residues in the CDR3. TCRdb analysed the reads with MiXCR anew, one entry per CDR3 protein. The sample lists 700,000 to 950,000 distinct CDR3 sequences, 32% occurring once. The TCR was taken from a human donor in good health (CMV status not recorded). Some clones in this sample may be carry-over from other donors' samples. Sequences were derived from cultured CD8+ T cells from PBMCs, sampled from culture after CMV antigen stimulation. V gene TRBV12-3 or TRBV12-4 combines with J gene TRBJ1-1; TRBD1 might be the D (5 bases). CDR3 sequence reads: CASSPPPRGAGTEAFF. DNA of the CDR3: TGTGCCAGCAGTCCCCCCCCCCGGGGCGCGGGCACTGAAGCTTTCTTT.